A single sample is the source of the 2 T cell receptor beta chains below, sequenced in a study of graft-versus-host responses after intestinal transplantation. Produced via immunoSEQ multiplex PCR; TCRdb's table is partial and in-frame only. The top ten hold 1.7% of the sample, which has 50,000 to 75,000 clones, roughly 90% seen once. Which antigens these TCRs recognize remains unknown. The starting material was unstimulated CD8+ T cells sorted from spleen or lymph node cells, obtained before transplant. All receptors derive from a human donor who was the organ donor for an intestinal transplant.

The rearrangement uses TRBV13 and TRBJ2-1; 10 bases fit TRBD2. Trimming removed 5 bases from V and 3 bases from J; junction bases left unmatched: 10. CDR3 size: 17 residues. Per the germline V gene, CDR1 is PRHDT and CDR2 is FYEKMQ (reference sequence). The CDR3, as DNA: TGTGCCAGCAGCCCCAATCCCCTAGCGGGGGTCTACAATGAGCAGTTCTTC. Its translation is CASSPNPLAGVYNEQFF. Full variable domain (missing parts from reference TRBV13 and TRBJ2-1): AAGVIQSPRHLIKEKRETATLKCYPIPRHDTVYWYQQGPGQDPQFLISFYEKMQSDKGSIPDRFSAQQFSDYHSELNMSSLELGDSALYFCASSPNPLAGVYNEQFFGPGTRLTVL.

J is TRBJ1-2 and V is TRBV6-6; D may be TRBD1 (5 bases). Per the germline V gene, CDR1 is MNHNY and CDR2 is SVGAGI (reference sequence). This CDR3 contains 14 residues. V lost 11 bases, J lost 4 bases, and 20 bases lay in between. This CDR3 reads CACPGLPAPYGYTF. CDR3 in DNA: TGTGCCTGCCCGGGACTTCCCGCTCCCTATGGCTACACCTTC.